A single sample gave rise to the 9 T cell receptor beta chains below, sequenced in a study of radiation and T cells in renal cell carcinoma. Measured with immunoSEQ multiplex PCR; TCRdb has only the in-frame clones, and not every one. The data contain 100,000 to 150,000 clones, more than 75% of them seen just once; the ten biggest clones take up almost 6%. The time point denotes: blood 2 weeks post-SBRT. Treatment denoted: 15 Gy SBRT to primary tumor, nephrectomy 4 weeks later. The sample in question was blood, obtained from a patient whose treatment included radiotherapy and nephrectomy. Every receptor here comes from a woman in her sixties or seventies with renal cell carcinoma.

V gene TRBV5-1 combines with J gene TRBJ1-4; D gene unclear. Germline assignment: CDR1 SGHRS and CDR2 YFSETQ. V gave up 0 bases and J gave up 8 bases, with 8 bases separating them. This CDR3 contains 13 residues. The CDR3 coding sequence is TGCGCCAGCAGCTTGGAATTAGTAGAAAAACTGTTTTTT. It specifies CASSLELVEKLFF.

The chain combines TRBV6-6 with TRBJ2-7, with D possibly matching TRBD1 (6 bases). The germline V gene encodes CDR1 MNHNY and CDR2 SVGAGI (reference sequence). CDR3 size: 13 residues. V gave up 5 bases and J gave up 0 bases, with 8 bases separating them. The DNA for the CDR3 is TGTGCCAGCAGTACAGGGTCCTCCTACGAGCAGTACTTC. Protein sequence: CASSTGSSYEQYF.

CDR3 bases: TGTGCCACTGAGGGCCCAAGAGCCGGAGAGACCCAGTACTTC. Its translation is CATEGPRAGETQYF. The genes are TRBV10-3 and TRBJ2-5, with a weak D call TRBD2 (5 bases). The V gene lost 10 bases and the J gene lost 4 bases, with 19 bases spanning the gap. CDR1 and CDR2 from the germline V gene are ENHRY and SYGVKD. This CDR3 has 14 amino acids.

CDR3 DNA: TGTGCCAGCAGCACATTGAAATATGGCTACACCTTC. It encodes CASSTLKYGYTF. This chain joins TRBV5-6 and TRBJ1-2; D gene ambiguous. The V gene's germline CDR1 is SGHDT and CDR2 YYEEEE. This CDR3 has 12 amino acids. V was clipped by 4 bases and J by 5 bases, with 9 bases between them.

The J gene is TRBJ2-2, the V gene TRBV11-2, with D uncertain. The V gene lost 1 base and the J gene lost 2 bases, with 11 bases spanning the gap. CDR3 length equals 16 residues. Germline CDR1 SGHAT, CDR2 FQNNGV. CDR3 coding DNA: TGTGCCAGCAGCTTAGGACTCCGGGCTAACACCGGGGAGCTGTTTTTT. Its protein product is CASSLGLRANTGELFF.

This clone has only a few counts. The rearrangement uses TRBV2 and TRBJ1-6; TRBD1 agrees at 7 bases. The CDR3 sequence is 15 residues long. Germline CDR1 is SNHLY and CDR2 is FYNNEI. With 9 bases clipped from V and 8 bases from J, the junction kept 13 bases outside the gene matches. In nucleotides, the CDR3 is TGTGCCAGAGGCATCCCTACAGGGGTGGATTCACCCCTCCACTTT. Residues: CARGIPTGVDSPLHF.

The chain uses TRBV2 and TRBJ2-3; D unresolved. Germline V gene sequence: CDR1 SNHLY, CDR2 FYNNEI. The CDR3 covers 15 residues. Trimming removed 2 bases from V and 5 bases from J, with 14 bases in between. The CDR3 spells CASSENGRQGDTQYF. The CDR3 DNA reads TGTGCCAGCAGTGAAAACGGCAGGCAAGGAGATACGCAGTATTTT. Complete variable domain (other parts from reference TRBV2 and TRBJ2-3): EPEVTQTPSHQVTQMGQEVILRCVPISNHLYFYWYRQILGQKVEFLVSFYNNEISEKSEIFDDQFSVERPDGSNFTLKIRSTKLEDSAMYFCASSENGRQGDTQYFGPGTRLTVL.

The CDR3 sequence is CSAGTGVGQYF. The CDR3 region has the DNA TGCAGTGCTGGGACAGGGGTAGGGCAGTACTTC. The chain employs TRBV20-1 and TRBJ2-7; 10 nucleotides line up with TRBD1. J lost 9 bases, V lost 5 bases, and 4 bases had no gene match. Germline V gene lookup returns CDR1 DFQATT and CDR2 SNEGSKA (reference sequence). There are 11 residues in the CDR3.

The chain joins TRBV5-4 to TRBJ2-7, with unresolved D. In germline, CDR1 is SGHNT, CDR2 YYREEE (reference sequence). V was pared by 3 bases and J by 1 base, with 8 bases between. The CDR3 extends over 13 amino acids. The CDR3 DNA is TGTGCCAGCAGCTCGAGAGAATCCTACGAGCAGTACTTC. As protein: CASSSRESYEQYF.